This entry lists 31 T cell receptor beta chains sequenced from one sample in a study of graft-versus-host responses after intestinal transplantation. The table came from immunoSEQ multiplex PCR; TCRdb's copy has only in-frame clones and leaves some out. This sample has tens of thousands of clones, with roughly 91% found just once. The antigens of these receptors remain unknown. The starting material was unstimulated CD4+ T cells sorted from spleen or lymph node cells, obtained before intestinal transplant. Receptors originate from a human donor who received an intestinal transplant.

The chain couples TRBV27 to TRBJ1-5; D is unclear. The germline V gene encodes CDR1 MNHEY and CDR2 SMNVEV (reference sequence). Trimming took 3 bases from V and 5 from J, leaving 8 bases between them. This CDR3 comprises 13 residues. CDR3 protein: CASSLNRDQPQHF. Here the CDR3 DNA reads TGTGCCAGCAGTTTGAATCGGGATCAGCCCCAGCATTTT.

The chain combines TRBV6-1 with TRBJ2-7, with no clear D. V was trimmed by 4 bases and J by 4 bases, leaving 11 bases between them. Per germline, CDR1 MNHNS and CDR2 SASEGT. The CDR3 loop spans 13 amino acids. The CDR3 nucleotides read TGTGCCAGCAGTGGGTATAGTTTGTACGAGCAGTACTTC. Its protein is CASSGYSLYEQYF.

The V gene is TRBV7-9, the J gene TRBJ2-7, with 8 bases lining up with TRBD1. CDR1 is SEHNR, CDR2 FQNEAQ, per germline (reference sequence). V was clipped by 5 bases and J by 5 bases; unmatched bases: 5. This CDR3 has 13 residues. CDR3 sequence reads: CASSQDRVHEQYF. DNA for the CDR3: TGTGCCAGCAGCCAGGACAGGGTACACGAGCAGTACTTC.

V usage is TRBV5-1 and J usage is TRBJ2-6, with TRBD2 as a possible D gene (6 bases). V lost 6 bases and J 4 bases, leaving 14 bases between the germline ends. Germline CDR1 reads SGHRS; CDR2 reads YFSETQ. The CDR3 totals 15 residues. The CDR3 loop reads CASKGGSLGANVLTF. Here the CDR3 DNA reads TGCGCCAGCAAGGGAGGCTCTCTCGGGGCCAACGTCCTGACTTTC.

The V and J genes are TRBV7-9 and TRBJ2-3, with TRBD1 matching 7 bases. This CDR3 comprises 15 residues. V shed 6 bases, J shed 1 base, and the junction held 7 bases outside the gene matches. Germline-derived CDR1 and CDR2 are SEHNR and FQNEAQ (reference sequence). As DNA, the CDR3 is TGTGCCAGCAGGGCAAGGGGGCCAGGCACAGATACGCAGTATTTT. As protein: CASRARGPGTDTQYF.

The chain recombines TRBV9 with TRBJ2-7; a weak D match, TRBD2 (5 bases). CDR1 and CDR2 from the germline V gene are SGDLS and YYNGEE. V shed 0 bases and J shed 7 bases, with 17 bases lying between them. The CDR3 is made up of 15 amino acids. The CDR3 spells CASSVEIAPPGEQYF. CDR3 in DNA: TGTGCCAGCAGCGTAGAAATAGCCCCTCCGGGGGAGCAGTACTTC.

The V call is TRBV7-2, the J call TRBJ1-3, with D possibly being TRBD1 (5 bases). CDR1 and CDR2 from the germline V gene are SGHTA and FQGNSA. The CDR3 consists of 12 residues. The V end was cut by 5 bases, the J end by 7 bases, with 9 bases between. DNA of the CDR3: TGTGCCAGCAGCCGGGACTTCAACACCATATATTTT. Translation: CASSRDFNTIYF.

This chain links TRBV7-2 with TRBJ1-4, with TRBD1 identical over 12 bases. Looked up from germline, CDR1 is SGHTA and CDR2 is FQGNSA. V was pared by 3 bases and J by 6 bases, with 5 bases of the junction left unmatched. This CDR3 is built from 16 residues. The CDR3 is CASSLSGTGGHEKLFF. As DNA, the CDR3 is TGTGCCAGCAGCTTGTCCGGGACAGGGGGCCATGAAAAACTGTTTTTT.

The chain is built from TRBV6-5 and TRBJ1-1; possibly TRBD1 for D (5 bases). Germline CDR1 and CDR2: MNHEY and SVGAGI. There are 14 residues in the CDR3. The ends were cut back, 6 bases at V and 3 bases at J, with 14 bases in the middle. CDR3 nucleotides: TGTGCCAGCAGCTTACAGGAGGGCTACACTGAAGCTTTCTTT. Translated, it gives CASSLQEGYTEAFF.

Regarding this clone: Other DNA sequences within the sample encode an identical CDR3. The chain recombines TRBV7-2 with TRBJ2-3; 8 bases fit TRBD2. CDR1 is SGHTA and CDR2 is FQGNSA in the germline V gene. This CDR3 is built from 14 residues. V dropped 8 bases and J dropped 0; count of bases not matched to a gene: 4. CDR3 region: CASRRTSSTDTQYF. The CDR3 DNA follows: TGTGCCAGCCGAAGGACTAGCAGCACAGATACGCAGTATTTT.

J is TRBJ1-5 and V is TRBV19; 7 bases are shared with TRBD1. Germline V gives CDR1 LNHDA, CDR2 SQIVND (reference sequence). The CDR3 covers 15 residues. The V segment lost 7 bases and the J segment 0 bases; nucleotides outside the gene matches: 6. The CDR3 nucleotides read TGTGCCAGTACCTCACAGGGGTTTAGCAATCAGCCCCAGCATTTT. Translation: CASTSQGFSNQPQHF.

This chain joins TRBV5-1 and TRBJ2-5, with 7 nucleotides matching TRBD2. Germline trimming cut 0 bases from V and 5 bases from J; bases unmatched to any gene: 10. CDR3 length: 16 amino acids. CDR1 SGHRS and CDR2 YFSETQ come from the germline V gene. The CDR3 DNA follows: TGCGCCAGCAGCTTGGCCTGGTCGAGGGAGGGGGAGACCCAGTACTTC. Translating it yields CASSLAWSREGETQYF.

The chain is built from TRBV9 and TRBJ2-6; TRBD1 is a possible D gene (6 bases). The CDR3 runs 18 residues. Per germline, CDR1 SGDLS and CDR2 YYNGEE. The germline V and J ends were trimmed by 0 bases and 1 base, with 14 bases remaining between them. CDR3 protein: CASSVEDSSWSGANVLTF. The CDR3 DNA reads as TGTGCCAGCAGCGTAGAGGACAGTTCTTGGTCTGGGGCCAACGTCCTGACTTTC.

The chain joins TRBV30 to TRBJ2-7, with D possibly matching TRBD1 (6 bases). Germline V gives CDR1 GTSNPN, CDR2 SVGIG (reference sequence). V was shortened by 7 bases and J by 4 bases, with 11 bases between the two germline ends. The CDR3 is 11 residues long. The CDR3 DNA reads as TGTGCCTTCAAGGGGGATTACGAGCAGTACTTC. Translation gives CAFKGDYEQYF. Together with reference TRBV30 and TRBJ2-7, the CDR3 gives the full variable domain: SQTIHQWPATLVQPVGSPLSLECTVEGTSNPNLYWYRQAAGRGLQLLFYSVGIGQISSEVPQNLSASRPQDRQFILSSKKLLLSDSGFYLCAFKGDYEQYFGPGTRLTVT.

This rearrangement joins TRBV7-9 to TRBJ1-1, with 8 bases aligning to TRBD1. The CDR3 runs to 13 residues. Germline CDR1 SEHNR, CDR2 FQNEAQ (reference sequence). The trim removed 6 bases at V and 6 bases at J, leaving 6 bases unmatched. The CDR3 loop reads CASRLTGGAEAFF. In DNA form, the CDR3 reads TGTGCCAGCAGACTAACAGGGGGAGCTGAAGCTTTCTTT.

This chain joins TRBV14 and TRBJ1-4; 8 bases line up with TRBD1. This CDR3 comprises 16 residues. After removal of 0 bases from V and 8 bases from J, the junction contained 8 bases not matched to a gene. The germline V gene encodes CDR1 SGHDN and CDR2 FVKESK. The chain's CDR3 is CASSQDLGQGEEKLFF. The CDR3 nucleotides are TGTGCCAGCAGCCAAGATCTCGGACAGGGCGAGGAAAAACTGTTTTTT.

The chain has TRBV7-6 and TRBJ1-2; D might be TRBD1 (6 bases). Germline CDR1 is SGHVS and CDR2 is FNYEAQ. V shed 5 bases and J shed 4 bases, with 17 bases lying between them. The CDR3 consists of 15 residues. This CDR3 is CASSIPQGRLYGYTF. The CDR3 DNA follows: TGTGCCAGCAGCATACCACAGGGACGGCTCTATGGCTACACCTTC.

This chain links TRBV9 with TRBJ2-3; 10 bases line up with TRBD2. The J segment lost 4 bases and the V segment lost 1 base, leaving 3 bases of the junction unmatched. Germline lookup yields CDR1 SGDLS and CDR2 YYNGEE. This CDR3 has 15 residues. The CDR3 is CASSVSSGGADTQYF. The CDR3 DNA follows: TGTGCCAGCAGCGTATCGAGCGGGGGGGCAGATACGCAGTATTTT.

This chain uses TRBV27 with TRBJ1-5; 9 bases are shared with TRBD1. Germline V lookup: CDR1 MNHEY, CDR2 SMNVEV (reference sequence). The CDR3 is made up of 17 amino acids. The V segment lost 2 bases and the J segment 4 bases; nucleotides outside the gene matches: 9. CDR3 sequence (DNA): TGTGCCAGCAGTTTAAAGGGTCTACAGGGGGCGAATCAGCCCCAGCATTTT. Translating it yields CASSLKGLQGANQPQHF.

The CDR3 bases are TGTGCCAGCAGCCCCCAGAGGCGGGGGGGCTACGAGCAGTACTTC. This encodes CASSPQRRGGYEQYF. The chain uses TRBV5-4 and TRBJ2-7; 9 bases are a match to TRBD2. Germline-derived CDR1 and CDR2 are SGHNT and YYREEE (reference sequence). Losses at the gene ends were 4 bases for V and 3 bases for J; bases not matched to a gene: 8. The CDR3 contains 15 residues.

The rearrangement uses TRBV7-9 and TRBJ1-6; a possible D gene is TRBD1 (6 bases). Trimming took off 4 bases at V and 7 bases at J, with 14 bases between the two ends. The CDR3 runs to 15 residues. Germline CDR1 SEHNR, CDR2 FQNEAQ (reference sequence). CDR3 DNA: TGTGCCAGCAGCTCCCCACAGGGAACGAATTCACCCCTCCACTTT. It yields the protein CASSSPQGTNSPLHF.

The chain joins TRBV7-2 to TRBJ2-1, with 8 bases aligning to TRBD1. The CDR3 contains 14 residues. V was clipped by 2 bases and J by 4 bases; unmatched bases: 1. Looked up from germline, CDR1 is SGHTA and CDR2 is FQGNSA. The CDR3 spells CASSLTGGYNEQFF. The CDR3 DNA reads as TGTGCCAGCAGCTTAACAGGGGGTTACAATGAGCAGTTCTTC.

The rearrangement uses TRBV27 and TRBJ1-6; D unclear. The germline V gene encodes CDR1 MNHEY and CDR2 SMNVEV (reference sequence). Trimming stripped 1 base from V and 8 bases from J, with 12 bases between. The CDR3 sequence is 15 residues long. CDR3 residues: CASSLLVRWDSPLHF. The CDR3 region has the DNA TGTGCCAGCAGTTTATTAGTGCGGTGGGATTCACCCCTCCACTTT.

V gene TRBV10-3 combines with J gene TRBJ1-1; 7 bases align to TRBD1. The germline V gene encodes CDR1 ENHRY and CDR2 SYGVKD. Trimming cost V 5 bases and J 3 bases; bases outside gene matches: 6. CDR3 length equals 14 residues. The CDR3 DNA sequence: TGTGCCATCAGTTACAGGGGTTTGGACACTGAAGCTTTCTTT. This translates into CAISYRGLDTEAFF.

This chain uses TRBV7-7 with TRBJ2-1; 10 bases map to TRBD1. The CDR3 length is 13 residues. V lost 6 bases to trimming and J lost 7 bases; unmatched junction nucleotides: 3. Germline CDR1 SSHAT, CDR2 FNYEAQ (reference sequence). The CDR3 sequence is CASRPGQGNEQFF. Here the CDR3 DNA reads TGTGCCAGCAGACCGGGACAGGGGAATGAGCAGTTCTTC.

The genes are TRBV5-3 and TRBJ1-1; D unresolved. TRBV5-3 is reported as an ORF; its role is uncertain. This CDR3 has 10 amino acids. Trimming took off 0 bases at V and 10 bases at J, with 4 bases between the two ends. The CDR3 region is CARSLGGAFF. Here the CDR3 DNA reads TGTGCCAGAAGCTTGGGAGGAGCTTTCTTT.

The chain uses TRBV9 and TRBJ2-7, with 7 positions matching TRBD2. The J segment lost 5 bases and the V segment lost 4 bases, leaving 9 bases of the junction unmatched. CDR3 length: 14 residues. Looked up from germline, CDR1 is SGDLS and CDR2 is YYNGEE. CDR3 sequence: CASSPTGGGNEQYF. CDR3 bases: TGTGCCAGCAGCCCTACCGGGGGAGGGAACGAGCAGTACTTC.

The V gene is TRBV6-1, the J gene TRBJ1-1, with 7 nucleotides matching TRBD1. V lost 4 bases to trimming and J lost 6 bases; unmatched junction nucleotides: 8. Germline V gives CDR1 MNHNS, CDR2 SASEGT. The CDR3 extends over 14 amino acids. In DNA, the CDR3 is TGTGCCAGCAGTGCCCGACAGGGTTGGCCTGAAGCTTTCTTT. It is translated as CASSARQGWPEAFF.

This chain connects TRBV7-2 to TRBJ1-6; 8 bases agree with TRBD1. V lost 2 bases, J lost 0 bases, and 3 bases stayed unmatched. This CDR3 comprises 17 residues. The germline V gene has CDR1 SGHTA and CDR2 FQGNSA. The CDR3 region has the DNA TGTGCCAGCAGCTTAAACAGGGGGTTCTCCTATAATTCACCCCTCCACTTT. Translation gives CASSLNRGFSYNSPLHF.

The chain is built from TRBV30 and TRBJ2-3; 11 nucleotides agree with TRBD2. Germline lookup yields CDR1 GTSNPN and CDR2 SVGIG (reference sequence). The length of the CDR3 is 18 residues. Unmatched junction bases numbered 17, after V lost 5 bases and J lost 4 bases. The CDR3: CAWSYQLVAGGQADTQYF. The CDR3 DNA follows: TGTGCCTGGTCTTATCAGCTCGTAGCGGGGGGGCAGGCAGATACGCAGTATTTT.

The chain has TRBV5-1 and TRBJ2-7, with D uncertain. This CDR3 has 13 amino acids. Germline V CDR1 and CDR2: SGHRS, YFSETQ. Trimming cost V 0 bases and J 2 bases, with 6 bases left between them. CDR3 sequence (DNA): TGCGCCAGCAGCTTGGGGAGCCCCTACGAGCAGTACTTC. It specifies CASSLGSPYEQYF.